Listed below are T cell receptor beta chains from one sample, sequenced in a study of graft-versus-host responses after intestinal transplantation. Sequencing used immunoSEQ multiplex PCR; TCRdb keeps in-frame clones, though not all of them. This sample yields 100,000 to 140,000 clones, of which approximately 86% are seen a single time; less than 0.8% belongs to the top ten. These receptors are not linked to any known antigen. Sequencing was performed on unstimulated CD4+ T cells sorted from spleen or lymph node cells, taken before transplant. These receptors were obtained from a human donor who was the organ donor for an intestinal transplant. Each CDR3 is given with its conserved first and last residue. D genes are given only for firm matches. Clone size is not always given. Where it is, it says once, few, many or a class for expanded clones.

TRBV21-1,.,TRBJ2-3,.,TGTGCCAGCCAGACGGCTAAGGCAGATACGCAGTATTTT,CASQTAKADTQYF
TRBV12-5,.,TRBJ2-3,TRBD1,TGTGCTAGTGGTTTGGTACTAGATGGGACAGGATACACAGATACGCAGTATTTT,CASGLVLDGTGYTDTQYF
TRBV4-1,few,TRBJ1-3,TRBD1,TGCGCCAGCAGCTTAACAGGGACAGGGTTAGGTGGAAACACCATATATTTT,CASSLTGTGLGGNTIYF
TRBV6-9,.,TRBJ2-7,TRBD2,TGTGCCAGCATACGGGATAGCGGGAGGCGTTTAGTGAACGAGCAGTACTTC,CASIRDSGRRLVNEQYF
TRBV27,.,TRBJ1-1,.,TGTGCCAGCAGTTGGGGGGGGTGGACTGAAGCTTTCTTT,CASSWGGWTEAFF
TRBV18,.,TRBJ1-4,TRBD1,TGTGCCAGCTCCCCAGGACAGGGGGCGACTGAAAAACTGTTTTTT,CASSPGQGATEKLFF
TRBV2,once,TRBJ1-1,TRBD1,TGTGCCAGCTCAACTCGAACAGGGGCCCCAGTTATGAACACTGAAGCTTTCTTT,CASSTRTGAPVMNTEAFF
TRBV10-1,.,TRBJ2-4,.,TGCGCCAGCAGTGAGTCGTTAGGGACGAGTAACATTCAGTACTTC,CASSESLGTSNIQYF
TRBV21-1,few,TRBJ1-1,.,TGTGCCAGCAGCCCCGACAGGGGAGGCACTGAAGCTTTCTTT,CASSPDRGGTEAFF
TRBV5-5,.,TRBJ2-2,TRBD1,TGTGCCAGCAGCTTGAACAGGGGGAACACCGGGGAGCTGTTTTTT,CASSLNRGNTGELFF
TRBV16,.,TRBJ2-7,TRBD1,TGTGCCAGCAGCCTCCCGGGAAAGGGGGCGCGATACGAGCAGTACTTC,CASSLPGKGARYEQYF
TRBV10-3,.,TRBJ2-1,TRBD1,TGTGCCATCGCACGGGACAGCTCCTACAATGAGCAGTTCTTC,CAIARDSSYNEQFF
TRBV5-4,few,TRBJ1-2,.,TGTGCCAGCAGCCAAGATTCGGGGGCAGGGGAGAGGTTCGGCTACACCTTC,CASSQDSGAGERFGYTF
TRBV6-5,.,TRBJ1-2,.,TGTGCCAGCAGTTACGCCGGGAATGGCTACACCTTC,CASSYAGNGYTF
TRBV2,.,TRBJ2-7,TRBD1,TGTGCCAGCAGTGAGCCCCGGGACAGGGTCAGGTACGAGCAGTACTTC,CASSEPRDRVRYEQYF
TRBV7-2,.,TRBJ1-1,.,TGTGCCAGCAGCACGCAAATTGAAGCTTTCTTT,CASSTQIEAFF
TRBV10-2,.,TRBJ2-2,.,TGCGCCAGCAGGCCGCCCGGGCCTAGTGTCACCGGGGAGCTGTTTTTT,CASRPPGPSVTGELFF
TRBV5-1,.,TRBJ2-7,.,TGCGCCAGCAGTTTACAGGGCTCCGAGCAGTACTTC,CASSLQGSEQYF
TRBV12-5,.,TRBJ2-1,.,TGTGCTAGTGGTGCCTGGGGGGCCCAGCCTTACAATGAGCAGTTCTTC,CASGAWGAQPYNEQFF
TRBV4-2,.,TRBJ1-4,.,TGTGCCAGCAGCCAAGGCCAAGGAAATGAAAAACTGTTTTTT,CASSQGQGNEKLFF
TRBV4-2,.,TRBJ2-5,.,TGTGCCAGCAGCCAAGGCCGGGACCCCTACGAAGAGACCCAGTACTTC,CASSQGRDPYEETQYF
TRBV7-3,.,TRBJ2-7,.,TGTGCCAGCAGCTTAACCCGGAGCCGCGAGCAGTACTTC,CASSLTRSREQYF
TRBV6-1,.,TRBJ1-5,.,TGTGCCAGCAGTGACAGGTCCATGGAGAAGGGACAGCCCCAGCATTTT,CASSDRSMEKGQPQHF
TRBV11-2,.,TRBJ1-2,TRBD1,TGTGCCAGCAGCCCGGACAGGGGGCATAGCTATGGCTACACCTTC,CASSPDRGHSYGYTF
TRBV6-1,.,TRBJ1-2,.,TGTGCCAGCAGCCCTTCGAGGGGGGAGAAGGCTGGCTACACCTTC,CASSPSRGEKAGYTF